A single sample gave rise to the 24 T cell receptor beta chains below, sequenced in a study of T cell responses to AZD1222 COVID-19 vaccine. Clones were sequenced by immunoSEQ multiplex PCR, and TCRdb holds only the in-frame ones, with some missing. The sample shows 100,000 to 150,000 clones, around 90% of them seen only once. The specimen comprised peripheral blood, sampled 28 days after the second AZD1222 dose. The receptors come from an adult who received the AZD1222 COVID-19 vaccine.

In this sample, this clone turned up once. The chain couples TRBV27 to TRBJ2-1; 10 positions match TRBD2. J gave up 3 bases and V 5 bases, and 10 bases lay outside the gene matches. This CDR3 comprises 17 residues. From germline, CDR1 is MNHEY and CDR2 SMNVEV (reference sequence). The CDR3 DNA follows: TGTGCCAGCAGTCCGACCGGCACTAGCGGGGTCTACAATGAGCAGTTCTTC. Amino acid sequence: CASSPTGTSGVYNEQFF.

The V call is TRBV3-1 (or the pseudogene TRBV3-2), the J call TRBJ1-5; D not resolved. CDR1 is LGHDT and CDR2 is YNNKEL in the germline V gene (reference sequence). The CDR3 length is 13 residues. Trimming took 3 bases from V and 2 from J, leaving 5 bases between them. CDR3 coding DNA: TGTGCCAGCAGCCAGACTGGCAATCAGCCCCAGCATTTT. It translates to CASSQTGNQPQHF.

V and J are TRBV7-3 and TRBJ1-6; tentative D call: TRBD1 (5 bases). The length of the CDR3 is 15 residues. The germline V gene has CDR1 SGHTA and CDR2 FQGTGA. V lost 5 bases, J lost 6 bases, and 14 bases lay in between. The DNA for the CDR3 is TGTGCCAGCAGCCTATTCGGGGCCAGTAATTCACCCCTCCACTTT. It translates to CASSLFGASNSPLHF.

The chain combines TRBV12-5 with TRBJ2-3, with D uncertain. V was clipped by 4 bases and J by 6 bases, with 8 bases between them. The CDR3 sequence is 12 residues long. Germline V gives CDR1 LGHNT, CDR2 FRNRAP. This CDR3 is CASGSSPDTQYF. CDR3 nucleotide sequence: TGTGCTAGTGGTTCCTCTCCCGATACGCAGTATTTT.

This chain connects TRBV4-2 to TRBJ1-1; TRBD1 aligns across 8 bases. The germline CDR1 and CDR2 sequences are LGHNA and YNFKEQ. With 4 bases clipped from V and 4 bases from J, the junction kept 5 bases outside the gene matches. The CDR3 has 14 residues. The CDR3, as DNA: TGTGCCAGCAGCCTCCAGGGGGCATTCACTGAAGCTTTCTTT. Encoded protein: CASSLQGAFTEAFF.

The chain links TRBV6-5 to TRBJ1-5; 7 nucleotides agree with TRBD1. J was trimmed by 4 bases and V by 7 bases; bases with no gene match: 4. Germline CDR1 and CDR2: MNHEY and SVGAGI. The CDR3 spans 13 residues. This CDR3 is CASTGQVNQPQHF. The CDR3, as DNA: TGTGCCAGCACTGGACAGGTGAATCAGCCCCAGCATTTT.

The CDR3 sequence is CASSLQSGELFF. The CDR3 nucleotides are TGTGCCAGCAGCTTACAGTCCGGGGAGCTGTTTTTT. The chain employs TRBV13 and TRBJ2-2; no clear D gene. Trimming cost V 2 bases and J 6 bases, with 4 bases left between them. Germline lookup yields CDR1 PRHDT and CDR2 FYEKMQ (reference sequence). The CDR3 runs 12 residues.

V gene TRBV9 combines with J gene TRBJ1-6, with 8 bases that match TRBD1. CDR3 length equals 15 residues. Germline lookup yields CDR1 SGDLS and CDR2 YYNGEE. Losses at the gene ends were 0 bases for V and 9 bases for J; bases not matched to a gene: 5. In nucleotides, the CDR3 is TGTGCCAGCAGCGTAGACCCCACAGGGGGTTCACCCCTCCACTTT. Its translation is CASSVDPTGGSPLHF.

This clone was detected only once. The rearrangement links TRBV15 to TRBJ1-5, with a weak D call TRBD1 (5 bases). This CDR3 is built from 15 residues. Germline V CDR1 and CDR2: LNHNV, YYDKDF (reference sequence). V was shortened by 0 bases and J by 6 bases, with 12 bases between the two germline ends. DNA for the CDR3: TGTGCCACCAGCAGAGATACCAGGGCCGGTCAGCCCCAGCATTTT. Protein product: CATSRDTRAGQPQHF.

The CDR3, as DNA: TGTGCCAGCAGCGCAGACAGACTAGCGGGAGTCTCCCGCTACGAGCAGTACTTC. It is translated as CASSADRLAGVSRYEQYF. The chain has TRBV7-2 and TRBJ2-7; TRBD2 matches 12 bases. Germline V gives CDR1 SGHTA, CDR2 FQGNSA. This CDR3 spans 18 amino acids. After removal of 5 bases from V and 3 bases from J, the junction contained 14 bases not matched to a gene. The full variable domain, completed using reference TRBV7-2 and TRBJ2-7, is GAGVSQSPSNKVTEKGKDVELRCDPISGHTALYWYRQSLGQGLEFLIYFQGNSAPDKSGLPSDRFSAERTGGSVSTLTIQRTQQEDSAVYLCASSADRLAGVSRYEQYFGPGTRLTVT.

This CDR3 is CASTWGDEAFF. CDR3 nucleotides: TGTGCCAGCACCTGGGGGGATGAAGCTTTCTTT. The chain employs TRBV3-1 (or the pseudogene TRBV3-2) and TRBJ1-1, with a weak D call TRBD1 (5 bases). Germline CDR1 is LGHDT and CDR2 is YNNKEL (reference sequence). CDR3 length equals 11 residues. Trimming removed 7 bases at V and 7 bases at J, with 10 bases between.

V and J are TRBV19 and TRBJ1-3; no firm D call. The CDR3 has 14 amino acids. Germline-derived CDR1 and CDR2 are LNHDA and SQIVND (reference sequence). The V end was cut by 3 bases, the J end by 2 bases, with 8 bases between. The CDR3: CASSMTGTGNTIYF. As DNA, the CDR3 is TGTGCCAGTAGTATGACGGGGACTGGAAACACCATATATTTT.

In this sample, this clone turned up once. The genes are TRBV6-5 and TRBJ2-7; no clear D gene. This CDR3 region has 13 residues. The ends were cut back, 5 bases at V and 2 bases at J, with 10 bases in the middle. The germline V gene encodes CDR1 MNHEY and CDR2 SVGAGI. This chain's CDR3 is CASSMTVAYEQYF. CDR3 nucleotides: TGTGCCAGCAGTATGACGGTTGCCTACGAGCAGTACTTC.

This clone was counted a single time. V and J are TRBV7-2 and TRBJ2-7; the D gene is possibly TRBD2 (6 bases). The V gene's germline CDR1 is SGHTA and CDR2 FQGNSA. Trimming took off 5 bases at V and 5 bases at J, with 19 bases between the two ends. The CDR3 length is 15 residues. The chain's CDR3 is CASSPRRLAVHEQYF. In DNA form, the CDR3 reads TGTGCCAGCAGCCCTCGTCGATTAGCGGTCCACGAGCAGTACTTC.

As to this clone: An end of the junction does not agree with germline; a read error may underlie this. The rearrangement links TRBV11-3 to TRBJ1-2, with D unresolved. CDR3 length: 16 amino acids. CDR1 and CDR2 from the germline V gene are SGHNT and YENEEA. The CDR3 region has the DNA TGTGCCAGCAGCGTAGAAGGTCGGGGTGCCCGTTATGGCTACACCTTC. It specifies CASSVEGRGARYGYTF.

CDR3 DNA: TGTGCCAGCGCCCGGGACAGTTGGGGATCGGCCCAGCATTTT. This sequence encodes CASARDSWGSAQHF. This sequence joins TRBV5-5 and TRBJ1-5; 7 bases are shared with TRBD1. The V gene end was trimmed by 7 bases and the J gene end by 11 bases; junction bases not matched to a gene: 15. The CDR3 consists of 14 residues. Germline V gene data show CDR1 as SGHKS and CDR2 as YYEKEE (reference sequence). Drawing the rest from reference TRBV5-5 and TRBJ1-5, the complete variable domain is DAGVTQSPTHLIKTRGQQVTLRCSPISGHKSVSWYQQVLGQGPQFIFQYYEKEERGRGNFPDRFSARQFPNYSSELNVNALLLGDSALYLCASARDSWGSAQHFGDGTRLSIL.

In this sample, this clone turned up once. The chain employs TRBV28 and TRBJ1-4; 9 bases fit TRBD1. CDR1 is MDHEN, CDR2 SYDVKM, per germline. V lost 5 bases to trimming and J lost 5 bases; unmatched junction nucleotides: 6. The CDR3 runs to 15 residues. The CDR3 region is CASSPLGQGNEKLFF. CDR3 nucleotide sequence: TGTGCCAGCAGTCCCCTTGGACAGGGGAATGAAAAACTGTTTTTT.

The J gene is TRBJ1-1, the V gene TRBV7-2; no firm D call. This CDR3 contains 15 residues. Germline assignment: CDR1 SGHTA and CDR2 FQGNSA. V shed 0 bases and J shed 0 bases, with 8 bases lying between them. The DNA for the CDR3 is TGTGCCAGCAGCTTAGCCACCGGGTTGAACACTGAAGCTTTCTTT. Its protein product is CASSLATGLNTEAFF. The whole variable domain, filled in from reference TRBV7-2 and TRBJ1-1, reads GAGVSQSPSNKVTEKGKDVELRCDPISGHTALYWYRQSLGQGLEFLIYFQGNSAPDKSGLPSDRFSAERTGGSVSTLTIQRTQQEDSAVYLCASSLATGLNTEAFFGQGTRLTVV.

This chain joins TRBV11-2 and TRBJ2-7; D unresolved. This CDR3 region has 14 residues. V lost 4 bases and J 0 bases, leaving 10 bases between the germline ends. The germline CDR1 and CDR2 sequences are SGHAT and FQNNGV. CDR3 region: CASSSRPPSYEQYF. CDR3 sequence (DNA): TGTGCCAGCAGCTCACGGCCGCCCTCCTACGAGCAGTACTTC.

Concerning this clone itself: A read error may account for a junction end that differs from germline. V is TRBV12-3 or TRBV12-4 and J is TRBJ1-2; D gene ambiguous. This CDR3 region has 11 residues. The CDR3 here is CASSLNRRLAF. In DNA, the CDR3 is TGTGCCAGCAGTTTAAACCGGCGGCTCGCCTTC.

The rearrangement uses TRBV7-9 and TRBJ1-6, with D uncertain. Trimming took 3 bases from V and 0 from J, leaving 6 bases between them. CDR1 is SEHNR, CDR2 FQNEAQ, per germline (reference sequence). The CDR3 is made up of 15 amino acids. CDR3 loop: CASSLQSSYNSPLHF. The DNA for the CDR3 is TGTGCCAGCAGCTTGCAGAGCTCCTATAATTCACCCCTCCACTTT. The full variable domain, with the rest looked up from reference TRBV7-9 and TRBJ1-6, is DTGVSQNPRHKITKRGQNVTFRCDPISEHNRLYWYRQTLGQGPEFLTYFQNEAQLEKSRLLSDRFSAERPKGSFSTLEIQRTEQGDSAMYLCASSLQSSYNSPLHFGNGTRLTVT.

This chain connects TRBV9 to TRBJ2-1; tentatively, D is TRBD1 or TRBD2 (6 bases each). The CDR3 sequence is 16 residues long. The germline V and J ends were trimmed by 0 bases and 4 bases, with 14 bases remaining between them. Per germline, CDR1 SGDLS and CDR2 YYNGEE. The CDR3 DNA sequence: TGTGCCAGCAGCGTAGTTGAGGGGGGAGCATACAATGAGCAGTTCTTC. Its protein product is CASSVVEGGAYNEQFF.

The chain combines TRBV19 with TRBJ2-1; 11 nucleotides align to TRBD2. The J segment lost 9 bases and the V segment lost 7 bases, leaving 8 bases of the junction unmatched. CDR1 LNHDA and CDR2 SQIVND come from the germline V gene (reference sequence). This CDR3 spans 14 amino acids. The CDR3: CASTEGSGRGEQFF. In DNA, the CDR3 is TGTGCCAGTACCGAAGGTAGCGGGAGGGGTGAGCAGTTCTTC.

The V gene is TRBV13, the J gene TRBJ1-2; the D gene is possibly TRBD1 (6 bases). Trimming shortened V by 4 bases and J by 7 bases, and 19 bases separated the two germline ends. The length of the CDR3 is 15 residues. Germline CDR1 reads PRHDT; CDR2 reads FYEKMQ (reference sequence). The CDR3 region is CASSSQNTGSGGYTF. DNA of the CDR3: TGTGCCAGCAGCTCGCAAAATACAGGGAGTGGTGGCTACACCTTC.